These T cell receptor beta chains were read from a single sample in a study of shared clonotypes between healthy human individuals. TCRdb keeps only in-frame clones here, not all; method: immunoSEQ multiplex PCR. This table has approximately 1.9 million clones, 93% appearing once. The sample was naive CD8+ T cells from PBMCs. Every receptor here comes from a man younger than 35 in good health. Some clones in this sample may be carry-over from other donors' samples. Both conserved end residues are part of each CDR3. Each record gives: J gene, V gene, D gene, clone size, CDR3 DNA, CDR3 protein. A D gene is named only where the DNA matches it firmly. The size entry is marked missing in some rows and otherwise reads once, few, many or a size class.

j_gene: TRBJ2-5; v_gene: TRBV7-9; d_gene: TRBD2; abundance: .; CDR3nt: TGTGCCAGCAGCAGCAGACTAGCGGGAGATGAGGAGACCCAGTACTTC; CDR3aa: CASSSRLAGDEETQYF
j_gene: TRBJ2-2; v_gene: TRBV30; d_gene: .; abundance: .; CDR3nt: TGTGCCTGGAGTCTCCGCCTGCAACCCGGGGAGCTGTTTTTT; CDR3aa: CAWSLRLQPGELFF
j_gene: TRBJ2-3; v_gene: TRBV9; d_gene: .; abundance: once; CDR3nt: TGTGCCAGCAGCCCATTGGGGGGTAATTACGGAGATACGCAGTATTTT; CDR3aa: CASSPLGGNYGDTQYF
j_gene: TRBJ2-1; v_gene: TRBV27; d_gene: .; abundance: .; CDR3nt: TGTGCCAGCGCCGGGACAGGGATAGCGGGAGCCTACAATGAGCAGTTCTTC; CDR3aa: CASAGTGIAGAYNEQFF
j_gene: TRBJ1-4; v_gene: TRBV2; d_gene: .; abundance: .; CDR3nt: TGTGCCAGCAAATTGACGGGCAATAATGAAAAACTGTTTTTT; CDR3aa: CASKLTGNNEKLFF
j_gene: TRBJ2-7; v_gene: TRBV13; d_gene: TRBD2; abundance: .; CDR3nt: TGTGCCAGCAGCCGGGGACTAGCGGGGGACTACGAGCAGTACTTC; CDR3aa: CASSRGLAGDYEQYF
j_gene: TRBJ1-1; v_gene: TRBV11-3; d_gene: .; abundance: few; CDR3nt: TGTGCCAGCAGCTTAGCGGGGGACACTGAAGCTTTCTTT; CDR3aa: CASSLAGDTEAFF
j_gene: TRBJ1-5; v_gene: TRBV19; d_gene: .; abundance: .; CDR3nt: TGTGCCAGTAGTATTCGGGGACGGGCGCAAATGAGCAATCAGCCCCAGCATTTT; CDR3aa: CASSIRGRAQMSNQPQHF
j_gene: TRBJ1-5; v_gene: TRBV19; d_gene: .; abundance: .; CDR3nt: TGTGCCAGTTGCACAGGGAAAAGCGTTTATAGCAATCAGCCCCAGCATTTT; CDR3aa: CASCTGKSVYSNQPQHF
j_gene: TRBJ2-7; v_gene: TRBV2; d_gene: .; abundance: .; CDR3nt: TGTGCCAGCAGTGAAGACAGGTTAGGCGAGCAGTACTTC; CDR3aa: CASSEDRLGEQYF
j_gene: TRBJ2-3; v_gene: TRBV6-5; d_gene: .; abundance: .; CDR3nt: TGTGCCAGCAGTTACCTTCGAACAGATACGCAGTATTTT; CDR3aa: CASSYLRTDTQYF
j_gene: TRBJ2-2; v_gene: TRBV18; d_gene: .; abundance: .; CDR3nt: TGTGCCAGCTCACCACCGGAACAGCCTAACACCGGGGAGCTGTTTTTT; CDR3aa: CASSPPEQPNTGELFF
j_gene: TRBJ2-1; v_gene: TRBV27; d_gene: TRBD2; abundance: few; CDR3nt: TGTGCCAGCAGTTTATCGGGGGGGAATGAGCAGTTCTTC; CDR3aa: CASSLSGGNEQFF
j_gene: TRBJ1-5; v_gene: TRBV19; d_gene: .; abundance: .; CDR3nt: TGTGCCAGTAGTGAACAGGACAATCAGCCCCAGCATTTT; CDR3aa: CASSEQDNQPQHF
j_gene: TRBJ2-5; v_gene: TRBV18; d_gene: .; abundance: .; CDR3nt: TGTGCCAGCTCACGAATTGGGGCTAGCCAAGAGACCCAGTACTTC; CDR3aa: CASSRIGASQETQYF
j_gene: TRBJ2-7; v_gene: TRBV5-6; d_gene: .; abundance: .; CDR3nt: TGTGCCAGCAGCCCCTGGACAGCCGACGAGCAGTACTTC; CDR3aa: CASSPWTADEQYF
j_gene: TRBJ2-7; v_gene: TRBV19; d_gene: TRBD2; abundance: .; CDR3nt: TGTGCCAGTAGTATGGCTAGCGGAGGTTACGAGCAGTACTTC; CDR3aa: CASSMASGGYEQYF
j_gene: TRBJ2-7; v_gene: TRBV6-6; d_gene: .; abundance: .; CDR3nt: TGTGCCAGCAGTTACGACACCCGCTCCTACGAGCAGTACTTC; CDR3aa: CASSYDTRSYEQYF
j_gene: TRBJ2-7; v_gene: TRBV7-9; d_gene: .; abundance: few; CDR3nt: TGTGCCAGCAGCTCCGCCCAGGATTTCTCCTACGAGCAGTACTTC; CDR3aa: CASSSAQDFSYEQYF
j_gene: TRBJ2-7; v_gene: TRBV23-1; d_gene: .; abundance: .; CDR3nt: TGCGCCAGCAGTCCGCTGGACAGTTCCTACGAGCAGTACTTC; CDR3aa: CASSPLDSSYEQYF
j_gene: TRBJ2-6; v_gene: TRBV7-9; d_gene: .; abundance: .; CDR3nt: TGTGCCAGCAGCACAGTAGTCCTCCCCTCTGGGGCCAACGTCCTGACTTTC; CDR3aa: CASSTVVLPSGANVLTF
j_gene: TRBJ1-2; v_gene: TRBV28; d_gene: .; abundance: .; CDR3nt: TGTGCCAGCGTTAGACATTCCGGGGCCTATGGCTACACCTTC; CDR3aa: CASVRHSGAYGYTF
j_gene: TRBJ2-2; v_gene: TRBV6-4; d_gene: TRBD2; abundance: .; CDR3nt: TGTGCCAGCAGTGAGGTTTTGACGGGGGGCACCGGGGAGCTGTTTTTT; CDR3aa: CASSEVLTGGTGELFF
j_gene: TRBJ2-5; v_gene: TRBV5-1; d_gene: .; abundance: .; CDR3nt: TGCGCCAGCAGCTCGCCTCCAGGGGTCGGAGAGACCCAGTACTTC; CDR3aa: CASSSPPGVGETQYF
j_gene: TRBJ2-1; v_gene: TRBV5-1; d_gene: TRBD2; abundance: .; CDR3nt: TGCGCCAGCAGCTTTAGCGGGAGCTCCCACTACAATGAGCAGTTCTTC; CDR3aa: CASSFSGSSHYNEQFF
j_gene: TRBJ2-1; v_gene: TRBV13; d_gene: .; abundance: .; CDR3nt: TGTGCCGTGAGGGGAGAAAACAATGAGCAGTTCTTC; CDR3aa: CAVRGENNEQFF
j_gene: TRBJ1-1; v_gene: TRBV13; d_gene: .; abundance: .; CDR3nt: TGTGCCAGCAGCTTAGGCCCCCGTGAAGCTTTCTTT; CDR3aa: CASSLGPREAFF
j_gene: TRBJ1-4; v_gene: TRBV11-1; d_gene: .; abundance: .; CDR3nt: TGTGCCAGCAGCCCACGGCCCGGGACAACTAATGAAAAACTGTTTTTT; CDR3aa: CASSPRPGTTNEKLFF
j_gene: TRBJ2-1; v_gene: TRBV28; d_gene: .; abundance: once; CDR3nt: TGTGCCAGCAGTTTCCTGTCAACGCCCAAATATGAGCAGTTCTTC; CDR3aa: CASSFLSTPKYEQFF
j_gene: TRBJ2-1; v_gene: TRBV27; d_gene: TRBD2; abundance: .; CDR3nt: TGTGCCAGCAGTTTACGGACTAGAAGGCAGTTCTTC; CDR3aa: CASSLRTRRQFF
j_gene: TRBJ2-2; v_gene: TRBV5-6; d_gene: TRBD1; abundance: .; CDR3nt: TGTGCCAGCAGCTTGGAGGGACAGGCGAACACCGGGGAGCTGTTTTTT; CDR3aa: CASSLEGQANTGELFF
j_gene: TRBJ1-3; v_gene: TRBV25-1; d_gene: .; abundance: .; CDR3nt: TGTGCCAGCAGCGTCGTTGGAAACACCATATATTTT; CDR3aa: CASSVVGNTIYF
j_gene: TRBJ1-1; v_gene: TRBV10-3; d_gene: .; abundance: .; CDR3nt: TGTGCCATCAGTGAGAATACAGGGCCATTTCCTGAAGCTTTCTTT; CDR3aa: CAISENTGPFPEAFF
j_gene: TRBJ2-1; v_gene: TRBV7-6; d_gene: TRBD2; abundance: .; CDR3nt: TGTGCCAGCAGCCAAAGACTAGCGGGAGGAGGTTACAATGAGCAGTTCTTC; CDR3aa: CASSQRLAGGGYNEQFF
j_gene: TRBJ2-1; v_gene: TRBV19; d_gene: TRBD2; abundance: .; CDR3nt: TGTGCCAGTAGTATAGTAGCGGGAAACCTCAATGAGCAGTTCTTC; CDR3aa: CASSIVAGNLNEQFF
j_gene: TRBJ2-7; v_gene: TRBV5-1; d_gene: .; abundance: .; CDR3nt: TGCGCCAGCAGCTATCCGGGATTTAACTACGAGCAGTACTTC; CDR3aa: CASSYPGFNYEQYF
j_gene: TRBJ2-3; v_gene: TRBV7-9; d_gene: TRBD1; abundance: .; CDR3nt: TGTGCCAGCAGCTCCCGACAGGGCAACACAGATACGCAGTATTTT; CDR3aa: CASSSRQGNTDTQYF
j_gene: TRBJ2-1; v_gene: TRBV9; d_gene: .; abundance: once; CDR3nt: TGTGCCAGCAGCCTAAGGGAGGAGGTACGCTCCTACAATGAGCAGTTCTTC; CDR3aa: CASSLREEVRSYNEQFF
j_gene: TRBJ1-1; v_gene: TRBV25-1; d_gene: .; abundance: few; CDR3nt: TGTGCCAGCAGCGGAGGCACTGAAGCTTTCTTT; CDR3aa: CASSGGTEAFF
j_gene: TRBJ2-7; v_gene: TRBV7-2; d_gene: TRBD2; abundance: once; CDR3nt: TGTGCCAGCAGCCGCGCTACCGGGGGGGGCGAGTACTTC; CDR3aa: CASSRATGGGEYF
j_gene: TRBJ2-1; v_gene: TRBV6-5; d_gene: TRBD2; abundance: .; CDR3nt: TGTGCCAGCAGCCGAGCGGGAGGGCCCAATGAGCAGTTCTTC; CDR3aa: CASSRAGGPNEQFF
j_gene: TRBJ2-7; v_gene: TRBV10-2; d_gene: .; abundance: .; CDR3nt: TGCGCCACCCTCCCCGAAGGGGACTACGAGCAGTACTTC; CDR3aa: CATLPEGDYEQYF
j_gene: TRBJ2-2; v_gene: TRBV13; d_gene: TRBD1; abundance: .; CDR3nt: TGTGCCAGCAGCTTAGGGACAGGGGGCTCGAGCACCGGGGAGCTGTTTTTT; CDR3aa: CASSLGTGGSSTGELFF
j_gene: TRBJ2-3; v_gene: TRBV9; d_gene: .; abundance: .; CDR3nt: TGTGCCAGCAGCGTAGCGGGAGAAGGGTGGGCGACGCAGTATTTT; CDR3aa: CASSVAGEGWATQYF
j_gene: TRBJ1-1; v_gene: TRBV6-1; d_gene: TRBD1; abundance: once; CDR3nt: TGTGCCAGCAGCGAAACCGGGACAGCTCGCGGTGAAGCTTTCTTT; CDR3aa: CASSETGTARGEAFF
j_gene: TRBJ1-2; v_gene: TRBV9; d_gene: TRBD1; abundance: once; CDR3nt: TGTGCCAGCAGCGTAAATCCGGGACAGCCTAATCCTAACTATGGCTACACCTTC; CDR3aa: CASSVNPGQPNPNYGYTF
j_gene: TRBJ2-1; v_gene: TRBV29-1; d_gene: TRBD1; abundance: .; CDR3nt: TGCAGCGTTGCGGGACAGGGCCCCAATGAGCAGTTCTTC; CDR3aa: CSVAGQGPNEQFF
j_gene: TRBJ2-3; v_gene: TRBV19; d_gene: .; abundance: .; CDR3nt: TGTGCCAGTAGTATAGGGACAGTTAGCACAGATACGCAGTATTTT; CDR3aa: CASSIGTVSTDTQYF
j_gene: TRBJ2-5; v_gene: TRBV12-5; d_gene: TRBD1; abundance: .; CDR3nt: TGTGCTAGTGGGTCGGGACAGTGGCAAGAGACCCAGTACTTC; CDR3aa: CASGSGQWQETQYF
j_gene: TRBJ2-3; v_gene: TRBV27; d_gene: .; abundance: .; CDR3nt: TGTGCCAGCAGTTCACTAGGGGGAGCAGATACGCAGTATTTT; CDR3aa: CASSSLGGADTQYF
j_gene: TRBJ2-3; v_gene: TRBV7-9; d_gene: TRBD2; abundance: .; CDR3nt: TGTGCCAGTACGGAGAGCGGGAGGGTAACAGATACGCAGTATTTT; CDR3aa: CASTESGRVTDTQYF